This is a list of T cell receptor beta chains from one sample in a study of blood T cell repertoires in COVID-19. Sequenced by immunoSEQ multiplex PCR; TCRdb stores in-frame clones only, minus some. The sample consists of around 180,000 clones, about 91% of them appearing once. Material for sequencing was peripheral blood. Source of these receptors: a woman in her twenties or thirties with acute or convalescent COVID-19. CDR3s include the opening cysteine and the closing phenylalanine or tryptophan. Fields, in order: CDR3 DNA, CDR3 protein, clone size, D gene, J gene, V gene. D genes are given only for firm matches. Size tells how often a clone was seen (once, few, many) or the class of an expanded clone, and some rows leave it out.

CDR3 DNA: TGCGCCAGCAGCTTGGCCCTCGGTAGTATGGAGACCCAGTACTTC
CDR3 protein: CASSLALGSMETQYF
clone size: .
D gene: .
J gene: TRBJ2-5
V gene: TRBV5-1

CDR3 DNA: TGTGCCAGTACTGACATCTCAACTAATGAAAAACTGTTTTTT
CDR3 protein: CASTDISTNEKLFF
clone size: .
D gene: .
J gene: TRBJ1-4
V gene: TRBV6-5

CDR3 DNA: TGTGCCGTTGGGCGTAGAGCGGTCACTGAAGCTTTCTTT
CDR3 protein: CAVGRRAVTEAFF
clone size: .
D gene: .
J gene: TRBJ1-1
V gene: TRBV6-5

CDR3 DNA: TGTGCCAGTCGGACAGGGAAGGAAAAACTGTTTTTT
CDR3 protein: CASRTGKEKLFF
clone size: .
D gene: TRBD1
J gene: TRBJ1-4
V gene: TRBV2

CDR3 DNA: TGTGCCAGCAGTTCCCGACTAGCGGAGTCCTACAATGAGCAGTTCTTC
CDR3 protein: CASSSRLAESYNEQFF
clone size: .
D gene: TRBD2
J gene: TRBJ2-1
V gene: TRBV28

CDR3 DNA: TGCGCCAGCAGCTCTGGGACAGGGAGGGAGACCCAGTACTTC
CDR3 protein: CASSSGTGRETQYF
clone size: .
D gene: TRBD1
J gene: TRBJ2-5
V gene: TRBV5-1

CDR3 DNA: TGTGCCAGCAGTTTGACGGTAGCGAGGGATACGCAGTATTTT
CDR3 protein: CASSLTVARDTQYF
clone size: .
D gene: .
J gene: TRBJ2-3
V gene: TRBV28

CDR3 DNA: TGTGCCACCAGTGACCCCGCCGGACAGGGATGGAATGAGCAGTTCTTC
CDR3 protein: CATSDPAGQGWNEQFF
clone size: .
D gene: TRBD1
J gene: TRBJ2-1
V gene: TRBV24-1

CDR3 DNA: TGTGCCAGCGGACAGAGTTCCTATAATTCACCCCTCCACTTT
CDR3 protein: CASGQSSYNSPLHF
clone size: .
D gene: .
J gene: TRBJ1-6
V gene: TRBV28

CDR3 DNA: TGTGCCAGCAGCCGGACAATGAACTATGGCTACACCTTC
CDR3 protein: CASSRTMNYGYTF
clone size: .
D gene: .
J gene: TRBJ1-2
V gene: TRBV3-1/TRBV3-2

CDR3 DNA: TGCAGTGCTAGGACATCTGTTGGCTACACCTTC
CDR3 protein: CSARTSVGYTF
clone size: .
D gene: .
J gene: TRBJ1-2
V gene: TRBV20-1

CDR3 DNA: TGTGCCACCAGTCCGGGGGGATCACACTACGAGCAGTACTTC
CDR3 protein: CATSPGGSHYEQYF
clone size: .
D gene: TRBD2
J gene: TRBJ2-7
V gene: TRBV15

CDR3 DNA: TGTGCCAGCATCGACGACTACTACGAGCAGTACTTC
CDR3 protein: CASIDDYYEQYF
clone size: .
D gene: .
J gene: TRBJ2-7
V gene: TRBV6-5

CDR3 DNA: TGTGCCAGCAGCCGCGGGCCTCCCTACGAGCAGTACTTC
CDR3 protein: CASSRGPPYEQYF
clone size: .
D gene: .
J gene: TRBJ2-7
V gene: TRBV11-2

CDR3 DNA: TGTGCCAGCAGTTTATGGGGACAGGGGGCCGGTACTGAAGCTTTCTTT
CDR3 protein: CASSLWGQGAGTEAFF
clone size: .
D gene: TRBD1
J gene: TRBJ1-1
V gene: TRBV27

CDR3 DNA: TGTGCCACCAGTGATCGTCTGGGCTACACCTTC
CDR3 protein: CATSDRLGYTF
clone size: .
D gene: .
J gene: TRBJ1-2
V gene: TRBV24-1

CDR3 DNA: TGCGCCAGCAGCATACAGACCGCAAACACTGAAGCTTTCTTT
CDR3 protein: CASSIQTANTEAFF
clone size: once
D gene: .
J gene: TRBJ1-1
V gene: TRBV5-1

CDR3 DNA: TGCAGCGTTGAACCGGGACTAGCGGGAGAGTTCTTC
CDR3 protein: CSVEPGLAGEFF
clone size: .
D gene: TRBD2
J gene: TRBJ2-1
V gene: TRBV29-1

CDR3 DNA: TGCGCCAGCAGCTTGGCTTCGTCCTTTGGAAACACCATATATTTT
CDR3 protein: CASSLASSFGNTIYF
clone size: .
D gene: .
J gene: TRBJ1-3
V gene: TRBV5-1

CDR3 DNA: TGTGCCAGCAGCTTACGTGACCGACACTCTGGAAACACCATATATTTT
CDR3 protein: CASSLRDRHSGNTIYF
clone size: .
D gene: .
J gene: TRBJ1-3
V gene: TRBV11-2

CDR3 DNA: TGTGCCAGCAGCCAACAGACAGAAGAAGCTTTCTTT
CDR3 protein: CASSQQTEEAFF
clone size: .
D gene: .
J gene: TRBJ1-1
V gene: TRBV4-2

CDR3 DNA: TGTGCCAGCAGCCGAGGGACAGGGATTAATCAGCCCCAGCATTTT
CDR3 protein: CASSRGTGINQPQHF
clone size: .
D gene: TRBD1
J gene: TRBJ1-5
V gene: TRBV3-1/TRBV3-2

CDR3 DNA: TGTGCCAGCAGTTCTCCTAACTATGGCTACACCTTC
CDR3 protein: CASSSPNYGYTF
clone size: .
D gene: .
J gene: TRBJ1-2
V gene: TRBV25-1

CDR3 DNA: TGCGCCAGCAGCTTCCCTAGCGGGAGCACAGATACGCAGTATTTT
CDR3 protein: CASSFPSGSTDTQYF
clone size: .
D gene: TRBD2
J gene: TRBJ2-3
V gene: TRBV5-1

CDR3 DNA: TGTGCCATCGGGGACAGGGTATACAATGAGCAGTTCTTC
CDR3 protein: CAIGDRVYNEQFF
clone size: .
D gene: TRBD1
J gene: TRBJ2-1
V gene: TRBV10-3

CDR3 DNA: TGTGCCAGCAAGGAAAGGGGGCCCCAGCATTTT
CDR3 protein: CASKERGPQHF
clone size: once
D gene: .
J gene: TRBJ1-5
V gene: TRBV6-5

CDR3 DNA: TGTGCAACCTCAGCGGGGTTTAGCACTGAAGCTTTCTTT
CDR3 protein: CATSAGFSTEAFF
clone size: .
D gene: .
J gene: TRBJ1-1
V gene: TRBV6-5

CDR3 DNA: TGTGCCAGCAGGGGCGCTCCGTCTAATTCACCCCTCCACTTT
CDR3 protein: CASRGAPSNSPLHF
clone size: .
D gene: .
J gene: TRBJ1-6
V gene: TRBV2

CDR3 DNA: TGCGCCAGCAGCCTGCTACTAGCGGGAATCGAGCAGTACTTC
CDR3 protein: CASSLLLAGIEQYF
clone size: .
D gene: TRBD2
J gene: TRBJ2-7
V gene: TRBV5-1

CDR3 DNA: TGTGCCAGCAGTTACCCAGAGGCAACTAATGAAAAACTGTTTTTT
CDR3 protein: CASSYPEATNEKLFF
clone size: .
D gene: .
J gene: TRBJ1-4
V gene: TRBV6-6

CDR3 DNA: TGCAGCGTTGAAGTGGGCTCCGGGACAGGGGAAGATACGCAGTATTTT
CDR3 protein: CSVEVGSGTGEDTQYF
clone size: .
D gene: TRBD1
J gene: TRBJ2-3
V gene: TRBV29-1

CDR3 DNA: TGTGCCAGTGTTGGCGGACAGGGGCGGCAGCCCCAGCATTTT
CDR3 protein: CASVGGQGRQPQHF
clone size: .
D gene: TRBD1
J gene: TRBJ1-5
V gene: TRBV19

CDR3 DNA: TGTGCCTGGAGGGCTTGGGAGACCCAGTACTTC
CDR3 protein: CAWRAWETQYF
clone size: .
D gene: .
J gene: TRBJ2-5
V gene: TRBV30

CDR3 DNA: TGTGCCAGCAGCCAAGCCGGGGCAGGGGGCTACGAGCAGTACTTC
CDR3 protein: CASSQAGAGGYEQYF
clone size: .
D gene: TRBD1
J gene: TRBJ2-7
V gene: TRBV3-1/TRBV3-2

CDR3 DNA: TGTGCCATCCGGGACAGCCTTCGAGAGACCCAGTACTTC
CDR3 protein: CAIRDSLRETQYF
clone size: .
D gene: TRBD1
J gene: TRBJ2-5
V gene: TRBV6-5

CDR3 DNA: TGTGCCAGCAGCGTAGATGGCAGTAACACCGGGGAGCTGTTTTTT
CDR3 protein: CASSVDGSNTGELFF
clone size: .
D gene: .
J gene: TRBJ2-2
V gene: TRBV9

CDR3 DNA: TGTGCCAGCAGCCCGGGGGCTGGAAACACCATATATTTT
CDR3 protein: CASSPGAGNTIYF
clone size: .
D gene: .
J gene: TRBJ1-3
V gene: TRBV11-2

CDR3 DNA: TGTGCCAGCAGCTTCTATCAGGGGAACACTGAAGCTTTCTTT
CDR3 protein: CASSFYQGNTEAFF
clone size: once
D gene: .
J gene: TRBJ1-1
V gene: TRBV7-9

CDR3 DNA: TGTGCCAGCTGGGGACTAGCGGGAGCCGAGCAGTACTTC
CDR3 protein: CASWGLAGAEQYF
clone size: .
D gene: TRBD2
J gene: TRBJ2-7
V gene: TRBV28

CDR3 DNA: TGTGCCAGCAGCGTAGATTTAGCGTTCGCTGGAAACACCATATATTTT
CDR3 protein: CASSVDLAFAGNTIYF
clone size: .
D gene: .
J gene: TRBJ1-3
V gene: TRBV9